Below, 32 T cell receptor beta chains from the same sample are listed, as sequenced in a study of T cell responses to AZD1222 COVID-19 vaccine. Generated by immunoSEQ multiplex PCR, the TCRdb table keeps only in-frame clones and is missing some. The sample shows 92,000 or so clones, about 91% of them seen only once. This specimen was peripheral blood, taken 28 days after the second AZD1222 dose. Source of these receptors: an adult who received the AZD1222 COVID-19 vaccine.

The genes are TRBV28 and TRBJ2-3; D not certain. Germline assignment: CDR1 MDHEN and CDR2 SYDVKM. The CDR3 covers 16 residues. V lost 7 bases, J lost 6 bases, and 23 bases lay in between. The CDR3 DNA sequence: TGTGCCAGCATCCCCCCCCTGAGCAACCCAGCGGATACGCAGTATTTT. It encodes CASIPPLSNPADTQYF.

The chain couples TRBV19 to TRBJ2-5; unclear D gene. The V gene lost 2 bases and the J gene lost 5 bases, with 9 bases spanning the gap. CDR3 length: 13 amino acids. The germline V gene encodes CDR1 LNHDA and CDR2 SQIVND (reference sequence). The CDR3 spells CASSIREGETQYF. For the CDR3, the DNA is TGTGCCAGTAGTATAAGGGAAGGGGAGACCCAGTACTTC. The whole variable domain, remainder taken from reference TRBV19 and TRBJ2-5, is DGGITQSPKYLFRKEGQNVTLSCEQNLNHDAMYWYRQDPGQGLRLIYYSQIVNDFQKGDIAEGYSVSREKKESFPLTVTSAQKNPTAFYLCASSIREGETQYFGPGTRLLVL.

This clone was observed a single time. The rearrangement links TRBV5-1 to TRBJ2-3, with 8 bases that match TRBD2. Germline V CDR1 and CDR2: SGHRS, YFSETQ. This CDR3 is built from 16 residues. J was trimmed by 3 bases and V by 0 bases; bases with no gene match: 6. Here the CDR3 reads CASSLGGGRRTDTQYF. The CDR3, as DNA: TGCGCCAGCAGCTTGGGCGGGGGGCGGAGGACAGATACGCAGTATTTT.

The gene calls are TRBV11-2 and TRBJ1-2, with a possible D match to TRBD1 (6 bases). Germline V lookup: CDR1 SGHAT, CDR2 FQNNGV. Trimming took off 1 base at V and 2 bases at J, with 11 bases between the two ends. The CDR3 totals 15 residues. The CDR3 reads CASSLGTGLNYGYTF. Written as DNA, the CDR3 is TGTGCCAGCAGCTTAGGAACAGGGTTGAACTATGGCTACACCTTC. Using reference TRBV11-2 and TRBJ1-2 for the parts outside the CDR3, the full variable domain is EAGVAQSPRYKIIEKRQSVAFWCNPISGHATLYWYQQILGQGPKLLIQFQNNGVVDDSQLPKDRFSAERLKGVDSTLKIQPAKLEDSAVYLCASSLGTGLNYGYTFGSGTRLTVV.

This clone was seen only once. CDR3 sequence: CASTPTGGSYNEQFF. The CDR3 nucleotides are TGTGCCAGCACCCCGACAGGGGGCTCCTACAATGAGCAGTTCTTC. V usage is TRBV6-5 and J usage is TRBJ2-1, with 9 positions matching TRBD1. The CDR3 runs to 15 residues. Germline-derived CDR1 and CDR2 are MNHEY and SVGAGI. J was trimmed by 0 bases and V by 7 bases; bases with no gene match: 4.

The chain recombines TRBV4-1 with TRBJ1-2; TRBD1 matches at 7 bases. The CDR3 has 15 residues. V lost 0 bases to trimming and J lost 4 bases; unmatched junction nucleotides: 5. Germline CDR1 MGHRA, CDR2 YSYEKL. Written as DNA, the CDR3 is TGCGCCAGCAGCCAAGATAACAGGGGATCCTATGGCTACACCTTC. Protein: CASSQDNRGSYGYTF.

The rearrangement joins TRBV3-1 (or the pseudogene TRBV3-2) to TRBJ2-1, with a tentative D call TRBD2 (5 bases). The CDR3 totals 16 residues. The germline V gene encodes CDR1 LGHDT and CDR2 YNNKEL (reference sequence). With 0 bases removed from V and 6 bases from J, the gap between germline ends came to 15 bases. The CDR3 DNA reads as TGTGCCAGCAGCCAAGATTCGGGATTTGGTCCCAATGAGCAGTTCTTC. The encoded protein is CASSQDSGFGPNEQFF.

The genes are TRBV7-2 and TRBJ2-7; 8 positions agree with TRBD1. V gave up 3 bases and J gave up 5 bases; unmatched junction bases: 12. The CDR3 consists of 16 residues. The germline V gene has CDR1 SGHTA and CDR2 FQGNSA. DNA for the CDR3: TGTGCCAGCAGCTTGAGGGACAGGTCGATAGTGGACGAGCAGTACTTC. Its protein is CASSLRDRSIVDEQYF.

The chain couples TRBV3-1 (or the pseudogene TRBV3-2) to TRBJ1-3, with 10 bases that match TRBD1. CDR3 length equals 17 residues. Germline CDR1 is LGHDT and CDR2 is YNNKEL (reference sequence). The J segment lost 1 base and the V segment lost 4 bases, leaving 7 bases of the junction unmatched. CDR3 coding DNA: TGTGCCAGCAGCCCTCGGACAGGGGGAGTTTCTGGAAACACCATATATTTT. Protein product: CASSPRTGGVSGNTIYF.

The chain couples TRBV14 to TRBJ2-2, with 8 bases matching TRBD1. Unmatched junction bases numbered 2, after V lost 3 bases and J lost 2 bases. The CDR3 length is 15 residues. Germline CDR1 reads SGHDN; CDR2 reads FVKESK. The CDR3 reads CASSQTGENTGELFF. The DNA for the CDR3 is TGTGCCAGCAGCCAGACAGGGGAAAACACCGGGGAGCTGTTTTTT.

The V and J genes are TRBV3-1 (or the pseudogene TRBV3-2) and TRBJ1-4; a weak D match, TRBD1 (5 bases). Trimming removed 0 bases from V and 6 bases from J, with 14 bases in between. The germline gives CDR1 LGHDT, CDR2 YNNKEL (reference sequence). The CDR3 runs 16 residues. DNA for the CDR3: TGTGCCAGCAGCCAAGATGGTAGGCAGGGAGATGAAAAACTGTTTTTT. It codes for CASSQDGRQGDEKLFF.

J is TRBJ2-3 and V is TRBV7-2; 7 positions agree with TRBD2. In germline, CDR1 is SGHTA, CDR2 FQGNSA. V gave up 1 base and J gave up 1 base; unmatched junction bases: 11. This CDR3 contains 18 residues. The CDR3 DNA reads as TGTGCCAGCAGCTTAGTCCAAGCGGGAAGTGGGGGCACAGATACGCAGTATTTT. It yields the protein CASSLVQAGSGGTDTQYF.

The chain employs TRBV5-1 and TRBJ1-1; no firm D call. CDR3 length: 12 residues. Germline values: CDR1 SGHRS, CDR2 YFSETQ. V lost 3 bases to trimming and J lost 6 bases, with 9 bases between them. CDR3: CASSSPAPEAFF. The CDR3 DNA follows: TGCGCCAGCAGCTCCCCTGCCCCTGAAGCTTTCTTT. The full variable domain, in which reference TRBV5-1 and TRBJ1-1 provide the parts outside the CDR3, is KAGVTQTPRYLIKTRGQQVTLSCSPISGHRSVSWYQQTPGQGLQFLFEYFSETQRNKGNFPGRFSGRQFSNSRSEMNVSTLELGDSALYLCASSSPAPEAFFGQGTRLTVV.

This clone was observed a few times. The chain recombines TRBV5-4 with TRBJ1-5; 9 bases are a match to TRBD1. The germline V gene encodes CDR1 SGHNT and CDR2 YYREEE (reference sequence). This CDR3 spans 17 amino acids. V shed 0 bases and J 1 base; nucleotides not matched to a gene: 5. In nucleotides, the CDR3 is TGTGCCAGCAGCTTGGGAACGGGACAGGGCAGCAATCAGCCCCAGCATTTT. Translating gives CASSLGTGQGSNQPQHF. The whole variable domain, remainder taken from reference TRBV5-4 and TRBJ1-5, is ETGVTQSPTHLIKTRGQQVTLRCSSQSGHNTVSWYQQALGQGPQFIFQYYREEENGRGNFPPRFSGLQFPNYSSELNVNALELDDSALYLCASSLGTGQGSNQPQHFGDGTRLSIL.

This chain joins TRBV12-3 or TRBV12-4 and TRBJ1-2, with TRBD1 matching over 9 bases. V dropped 5 bases and J dropped 5; count of bases not matched to a gene: 3. The CDR3 consists of 13 residues. CDR3 protein: CASSPGTGYGYTF. In DNA form, the CDR3 reads TGTGCCAGCAGTCCTGGGACAGGGTATGGCTACACCTTC.

The genes are TRBV11-3 and TRBJ2-1, with D tentatively TRBD1 or TRBD2 (5 bases each). The CDR3 covers 14 residues. In germline, CDR1 is SGHNT, CDR2 YENEEA. Trimming removed 5 bases at V and 0 bases at J, with 8 bases between. This CDR3 is CASSRGYSYNEQFF. The CDR3, as DNA: TGTGCCAGCAGCCGGGGCTACTCCTACAATGAGCAGTTCTTC.

The rearrangement joins TRBV19 to TRBJ2-1; D gene ambiguous. Trimming removed 2 bases at V and 1 base at J, with 9 bases between. CDR1 is LNHDA and CDR2 is SQIVND in the germline V gene (reference sequence). This CDR3 is 15 amino acids long. CDR3 sequence: CASSIWTDSYNEQFF. The CDR3 region has the DNA TGTGCCAGTAGTATATGGACGGATTCCTACAATGAGCAGTTCTTC.

This sequence joins TRBV7-2 and TRBJ1-2, with 7 bases fitting TRBD1. CDR3 size: 15 residues. The germline gives CDR1 SGHTA, CDR2 FQGNSA. The V segment lost 5 bases and the J segment 1 base; nucleotides outside the gene matches: 7. CDR3 DNA sequence: TGTGCCAGCAGCACACGACAGGGCAGTAACTATGGCTACACCTTC. This translates into CASSTRQGSNYGYTF.

V usage is TRBV27 and J usage is TRBJ1-1; TRBD1 matches at 11 bases. From germline, CDR1 is MNHEY and CDR2 SMNVEV (reference sequence). The CDR3 loop spans 15 amino acids. Unmatched junction bases numbered 7, after V lost 5 bases and J lost 5 bases. CDR3 coding DNA: TGTGCCAGCAGTCGAGGACAGGGGGCGAATACTGAAGCTTTCTTT. The encoded protein is CASSRGQGANTEAFF.

The rearrangement links TRBV7-8 to TRBJ1-1, with unresolved D. The CDR3 sequence is 15 residues long. Germline CDR1 is SGHVS and CDR2 is FQNEAQ. The germline V and J ends were trimmed by 1 base and 3 bases, with 12 bases remaining between them. The CDR3 reads CASSLVGISYTEAFF. In DNA form, the CDR3 reads TGTGCCAGCAGCTTAGTCGGCATAAGCTACACTGAAGCTTTCTTT.

V and J are TRBV28 and TRBJ2-1; D perhaps matches TRBD2 (6 bases). The germline V gene encodes CDR1 MDHEN and CDR2 SYDVKM. The CDR3 spans 14 residues. V lost 6 bases to trimming and J lost 4 bases, with 13 bases between them. The CDR3 DNA is TGTGCCAGCAGGCGAGGGGCGGGGTACAATGAGCAGTTCTTC. Amino acid sequence: CASRRGAGYNEQFF. The full variable domain, completed using reference TRBV28 and TRBJ2-1, is DVKVTQSSRYLVKRTGEKVFLECVQDMDHENMFWYRQDPGLGLRLIYFSYDVKMKEKGDIPEGYSVSREKKERFSLILESASTNQTSMYLCASRRGAGYNEQFFGPGTRLTVL.

V usage is TRBV11-3 and J usage is TRBJ1-6; possibly TRBD1 for D (5 bases). V lost 5 bases and J lost 1, with 15 bases in between. Per the germline V gene, CDR1 is SGHNT and CDR2 is YENEEA. The CDR3 is made up of 17 amino acids. Written as DNA, the CDR3 is TGTGCCAGCAGCGAGGTGCCCGGGGGTTCCTATAATTCACCCCTCCACTTT. Its translation: CASSEVPGGSYNSPLHF.

The gene calls are TRBV5-1 and TRBJ1-3; the D is unclear. Trimming took 4 bases from V and 4 from J, leaving 9 bases between them. Germline loops: CDR1 SGHRS, CDR2 YFSETQ. There are 13 residues in the CDR3. CDR3 loop: CASSTQGGNTIYF. The CDR3 DNA follows: TGCGCCAGCAGCACGCAAGGGGGAAACACCATATATTTT. The whole variable domain, remainder taken from reference TRBV5-1 and TRBJ1-3, is KAGVTQTPRYLIKTRGQQVTLSCSPISGHRSVSWYQQTPGQGLQFLFEYFSETQRNKGNFPGRFSGRQFSNSRSEMNVSTLELGDSALYLCASSTQGGNTIYFGEGSWLTVV.

The chain recombines TRBV27 with TRBJ2-1, with a possible D match to TRBD2 (6 bases). V dropped 7 bases and J dropped 8 bases, with 21 bases sitting between them. This CDR3 spans 15 amino acids. Germline CDR1 and CDR2: MNHEY and SMNVEV (reference sequence). The CDR3 protein is CASTPSGTAFDEQFF. The CDR3 DNA sequence: TGTGCCAGCACCCCCTCGGGGACTGCATTCGATGAGCAGTTCTTC.

This clone was seen once. The rearrangement links TRBV7-3 to TRBJ2-3; unclear D gene. Germline V gene sequence: CDR1 SGHTA, CDR2 FQGTGA. The CDR3 is 13 amino acids. The V and J ends lost 6 bases and 6 bases respectively, with 13 bases between them. CDR3 loop: CASSSSPGDTQYF. The CDR3 bases are TGTGCCAGCAGTTCCTCACCTGGGGATACGCAGTATTTT.

This chain links TRBV5-1 with TRBJ1-1; the D is unclear. The CDR3 consists of 14 residues. Germline lookup yields CDR1 SGHRS and CDR2 YFSETQ. Trimming took 5 bases from V and 1 from J, leaving 12 bases between them. This CDR3 reads CASRLDLGNTEAFF. CDR3 bases: TGCGCCAGCAGGCTAGACCTGGGGAACACTGAAGCTTTCTTT.

The gene calls are TRBV11-2 and TRBJ1-2; perhaps TRBD1 as D (6 bases). Trimming took 3 bases from V and 8 from J, leaving 13 bases between them. Germline CDR1 and CDR2: SGHAT and FQNNGV. CDR3 length: 13 amino acids. The CDR3 here is CASSFNHGGGYTF. Written as DNA, the CDR3 is TGTGCCAGCAGCTTTAACCACGGGGGCGGCTACACCTTC.

This chain uses TRBV7-6 with TRBJ2-7, with D possibly TRBD2 on 6 matching bases. CDR3 length: 16 residues. Looked up from germline, CDR1 is SGHVS and CDR2 is FNYEAQ. V lost 5 bases and J 6 bases, leaving 23 bases between the germline ends. The CDR3, as DNA: TGTGCCAGCAGCCGGCTCCCCCCGGGAGATGGAGGCGAGCAGTACTTC. It encodes CASSRLPPGDGGEQYF.

V is TRBV7-3 and J is TRBJ2-7; D not certain. With 2 bases removed from V and 5 bases from J, the gap between germline ends came to 16 bases. CDR1 is SGHTA and CDR2 is FQGTGA in the germline V gene. The CDR3 extends over 15 amino acids. The CDR3 sequence is CASSLLAGWGNEQYF. In DNA, the CDR3 is TGTGCCAGCAGCTTATTGGCCGGTTGGGGAAACGAGCAGTACTTC. Full variable domain (remainder filled in from reference TRBV7-3 and TRBJ2-7): GAGVSQTPSNKVTEKGKYVELRCDPISGHTALYWYRQSLGQGPEFLIYFQGTGAADDSGLPNDRFFAVRPEGSVSTLKIQRTERGDSAVYLCASSLLAGWGNEQYFGPGTRLTVT.

The V call is TRBV30, the J call TRBJ1-1; TRBD1 aligns across 8 bases. This CDR3 region has 13 residues. Trimming removed 2 bases from V and 4 bases from J; junction bases left unmatched: 3. Germline V lookup: CDR1 GTSNPN, CDR2 SVGIG (reference sequence). Here the CDR3 reads CAWSTDRGTEAFF. The CDR3 nucleotides read TGTGCCTGGAGTACCGACAGGGGCACTGAAGCTTTCTTT. The whole variable domain, filled in from reference TRBV30 and TRBJ1-1, reads SQTIHQWPATLVQPVGSPLSLECTVEGTSNPNLYWYRQAAGRGLQLLFYSVGIGQISSEVPQNLSASRPQDRQFILSSKKLLLSDSGFYLCAWSTDRGTEAFFGQGTRLTVV.

The V call is TRBV11-2, the J call TRBJ2-1; D is undetermined. V lost 6 bases, J lost 2 bases, and 5 bases lay in between. This CDR3 spans 12 amino acids. Per germline, CDR1 SGHAT and CDR2 FQNNGV. In nucleotides, the CDR3 is TGTGCCAGCAGAGGACCCTACAATGAGCAGTTCTTC. This translates into CASRGPYNEQFF.

For this clone: One junction end disagrees with the germline gene, perhaps due to a read error. The J gene is TRBJ2-5, the V gene TRBV5-8, with 10 bases that match TRBD2. This CDR3 is 11 amino acids long. Per the germline V gene, CDR1 is SGHTS and CDR2 is YDEGEE. CDR3 sequence: CASSFTSGADF. The DNA of the CDR3 is TGTGCCAGCAGCTTCACTAGCGGGGCCGACTTC.